Listed below are T cell receptor beta chains from one sample, sequenced in a study of T cell responses to AZD1222 COVID-19 vaccine. Produced via immunoSEQ multiplex PCR; TCRdb's table is partial and in-frame only. The sample lists more than 85,000 clones; roughly 93% were seen once. Sample: peripheral blood, taken 28 days after the second AZD1222 dose. All receptors come from an adult who received the AZD1222 COVID-19 vaccine. The CDR3 runs from the conserved cysteine through the conserved F or W. The order of the fields is V gene, J gene, CDR3 length, clone size, D gene, CDR3 protein, CDR3 DNA. The D gene is left open where the match is weak. Part of the rows lack a size; the others show once, few, many or a class for expanded clones.

TRBV24-1	TRBJ1-2	14	few	TRBD1	CATSDYRGSYGYTF	TGTGCCACCAGTGATTACAGGGGTAGCTATGGCTACACCTTC
TRBV6-4	TRBJ1-2	12	NA	NA	CASSDNRYGYTF	TGTGCCAGCAGTGACAACCGATATGGCTACACCTTC
TRBV6-5	TRBJ1-1	15	NA	NA	CASSYRGSMNTEAFF	TGTGCCAGCAGTTACAGGGGCAGTATGAACACTGAAGCTTTCTTT
TRBV3-1/TRBV3-2	TRBJ1-5	19	NA	TRBD1	CASSQTDKGWQGANQPQHF	TGTGCCAGCAGCCAAACGGATAAAGGTTGGCAGGGGGCTAATCAGCCCCAGCATTTT
TRBV6-1	TRBJ1-6	13	NA	NA	CASSETMSSPLHF	TGTGCCAGCAGTGAAACTATGTCCTCACCCCTCCACTTT
TRBV13	TRBJ1-1	13	once	NA	CASSSDENTEAFF	TGTGCCAGCAGCTCGGACGAGAACACTGAAGCTTTCTTT
TRBV5-5	TRBJ1-5	14	once	NA	CASSWVQGGQPQHF	TGTGCCAGCAGCTGGGTCCAGGGTGGTCAGCCCCAGCATTTT
TRBV6-6	TRBJ2-7	12	NA	NA	CASTEEGYEQYF	TGTGCCAGCACCGAAGAGGGCTACGAGCAGTACTTC
TRBV6-5	TRBJ1-4	15	once	NA	CASSYFGDSNEKLFF	TGTGCCAGCAGTTACTTCGGGGATAGTAATGAAAAACTGTTTTTT
TRBV6-6	TRBJ2-1	15	NA	TRBD2	CASSFRLAGDNEQFF	TGTGCCAGCAGTTTTAGGCTAGCGGGAGACAATGAGCAGTTCTTC
TRBV2	TRBJ1-2	13	NA	NA	CASRGGEIYGYTF	TGTGCCAGCAGAGGGGGTGAGATATATGGCTACACCTTC
TRBV18	TRBJ1-2	15	NA	NA	CASSPQQGQGYGYTF	TGTGCCAGCTCACCGCAACAAGGGCAAGGCTATGGCTACACCTTC
TRBV6-5	TRBJ1-5	15	NA	NA	CASSYSGLSNQPQHF	TGTGCCAGCAGTTACTCAGGGCTTAGCAATCAGCCCCAGCATTTT
TRBV15	TRBJ1-1	15	NA	NA	CATSGSGLVYTEAFF	TGTGCCACCAGCGGTAGCGGCTTGGTCTACACTGAAGCTTTCTTT
TRBV29-1	TRBJ2-1	16	few	TRBD2	CSVEDLAGASYNEQFF	TGCAGCGTTGAAGATCTAGCGGGAGCGTCCTACAATGAGCAGTTCTTC
TRBV19	TRBJ1-3	17	NA	TRBD1	CASSTGGQGISGNTIYF	TGTGCCAGTAGTACAGGGGGACAGGGGATCTCTGGAAACACCATATATTTT
TRBV29-1	TRBJ2-7	14	NA	NA	CSVTDTIKPHEQYF	TGCAGCGTTACGGACACCATAAAACCCCACGAGCAGTACTTC
TRBV13	TRBJ1-2	12	NA	NA	CASSLLGSGYTF	TGTGCCAGCAGCTTATTGGGGAGTGGCTACACCTTC
TRBV5-8	TRBJ1-2	15	once	NA	CASSPQGHGNYGYTF	TGTGCCAGCAGCCCGCAGGGTCATGGTAACTATGGCTACACCTTC
TRBV15	TRBJ1-1	13	NA	NA	CATSSYREGEAFF	TGTGCCACCAGCAGTTATAGGGAAGGGGAAGCTTTCTTT
TRBV6-6	TRBJ1-2	16	NA	TRBD1	CASSPGTGGGRVGYTF	TGTGCCAGCAGTCCCGGGACAGGGGGCGGCCGAGTTGGCTACACCTTC
TRBV3-1/TRBV3-2	TRBJ2-1	16	NA	TRBD2	CASSQDLSGVYNEQFF	TGTGCCAGCAGCCAAGATCTTAGCGGGGTTTACAATGAGCAGTTCTTC
TRBV5-4	TRBJ1-2	13	NA	NA	CASSSDSLYGYTF	TGTGCCAGCAGCTCGGACAGCCTTTATGGCTACACCTTC
TRBV10-3	TRBJ2-7	17	NA	NA	CAISEDPRTVLFYEQYF	TGTGCCATCAGTGAGGACCCCCGGACAGTCCTCTTCTACGAGCAGTACTTC
TRBV12-5	TRBJ2-1	14	NA	TRBD1	CASGPRQGRYEQFF	TGTGCTAGTGGTCCTCGACAGGGGAGGTATGAGCAGTTCTTC
TRBV27	TRBJ1-2	13	NA	NA	CASSLSTGYGYTF	TGTGCCAGCAGTCTGTCCACGGGCTATGGCTACACCTTC
TRBV2	TRBJ1-4	13	NA	NA	CASLEEAWEKLFF	TGTGCCAGCCTGGAGGAAGCCTGGGAAAAACTGTTTTTT
TRBV25-1	TRBJ1-6	15	NA	NA	CASSGWGGAGSPLHF	TGTGCCAGCAGTGGATGGGGGGGTGCAGGTTCACCCCTCCACTTT
TRBV12-5	TRBJ2-1	14	NA	TRBD2	CASGWGGTINEQFF	TGTGCTAGTGGTTGGGGGGGTACCATCAATGAGCAGTTCTTC
TRBV3-1/TRBV3-2	TRBJ2-3	17	once	TRBD2	CASSQTSSGGGPDTQYF	TGTGCCAGCAGCCAAACGTCCTCTGGCGGGGGGCCCGATACGCAGTATTTT
TRBV28	TRBJ2-2	11	NA	NA	CASSFNGELFF	TGTGCCAGCAGTTTTAACGGGGAGCTGTTTTTT
TRBV5-4	TRBJ1-1	15	NA	NA	CASSPIGFEVTEAFF	TGTGCCAGCAGCCCGATAGGCTTCGAGGTGACTGAAGCTTTCTTT
TRBV6-5	TRBJ2-7	15	NA	TRBD2	CASGKPQRETYEQYF	TGTGCCAGTGGCAAACCACAGCGGGAAACCTACGAGCAGTACTTC
TRBV5-4	TRBJ1-4	13	NA	NA	CASRSPGNEKLFF	TGTGCCAGCAGGTCTCCCGGTAATGAAAAACTGTTTTTT
TRBV5-4	TRBJ1-3	17	NA	TRBD1	CASSLNRGLGSGNTIYF	TGTGCCAGCAGCTTGAACAGGGGGCTAGGCTCTGGAAACACCATATATTTT
TRBV28	TRBJ1-2	13	NA	NA	CASSPKGWGGYTF	TGTGCCAGCAGTCCCAAGGGATGGGGTGGCTACACCTTC
TRBV7-6	TRBJ2-3	16	NA	NA	CASSPNSGRLADTQYF	TGTGCCAGCAGCCCTAACTCGGGAAGGCTCGCAGATACGCAGTATTTT
TRBV11-3	TRBJ1-6	13	NA	NA	CASSLVRDSPLHF	TGTGCCAGCAGCTTAGTTCGGGATTCACCCCTCCACTTT
TRBV6-5	TRBJ2-5	14	NA	NA	CASSRSVQQETQYF	TGTGCCAGCAGCCGGTCGGTGCAGCAAGAGACCCAGTACTTC
TRBV10-3	TRBJ2-3	12	NA	NA	CAISTPADTQYF	TGTGCCATCAGTACCCCAGCGGATACGCAGTATTTT
TRBV15	TRBJ2-4	15	NA	NA	CATSGSDQGYNIQYF	TGTGCCACCAGCGGATCAGATCAGGGTTACAACATTCAGTACTTC
TRBV12-3/TRBV12-4	TRBJ1-1	13	NA	NA	CASSYSGSTEAFF	TGTGCCAGCAGTTACAGCGGGAGCACTGAAGCTTTCTTT